The T cell receptor (beta chain) under discussion was sequenced for a study of OX40 agonist ivuxolimab in advanced cancers. Study in general: Roughly two fifths of patients had received prior checkpoint inhibitor therapy. Partial responses were recorded for three patients, including one with hepatocellular carcinoma and two with cutaneous melanoma.

General observations from the study: Dose levels from 0.1 to 3.0 mg/kg saw CD4+ and CD8+ blood T cells expand clonally by week 6.

The table came from immunoSEQ multiplex PCR; TCRdb's copy has only in-frame clones and leaves some out. This table holds 50,000 to 80,000 clones, around 93% found once. Germline values: CDR1 SGHVS, CDR2 FNYEAQ. Between the trimmed V and J ends, which lost 8 bases and 6 bases, there was a span of 16 bases. The length of the CDR3 is 14 residues. As regards this clone: Antigen specificity is unknown.

This sample comprised CD4+ or CD8+ T cells sorted from blood, obtained in a trial of the OX40 agonist ivuxolimab. This clonotype was sampled from an adult with an advanced solid tumor such as melanoma, head and neck, liver or kidney cancer. The chain carries TRBV7-6 and TRBJ2-2; D is possibly TRBD2 (5 bases). The CDR3 region is CASLLGPQSGELFF. In DNA form, the CDR3 reads TGTGCCAGCTTACTAGGACCACAGTCCGGGGAGCTGTTTTTT.